This TCR beta chain was captured in a study of T cell repertoires in cytomegalovirus infection. Study-level background: Through public TCR beta signatures, both CMV infection and matching HLA type were indicated. Study conclusions and caveats: Individuals carrying CMV plus the relevant HLA were identified by cumulative frequency of public TCR beta families.

Germline loops: CDR1 DFQATT, CDR2 SNEGSKA (reference sequence). The CDR3 length is 15 residues. Trimming cost V 0 bases and J 4 bases, with 16 bases left between them. Worth noting for this clonotype: Antigen unknown.

TCRdb re-derived calls from the reads in MiXCR, one entry per CDR3 protein. The repertoire holds around 180,000 distinct CDR3 sequences, with roughly 27% as singletons. The receptor's source is a human donor in good health (CMV status not recorded). Some clones in this sample may be carry-over from other donors' samples. The chain recombines TRBV20-1 with TRBJ2-7; maybe TRBD1 (6 bases). The material sequenced was PBMCs. The CDR3 nucleotides read TGCAGTGCTAGAGATCTCGCGAGACAGGATTACGAGCAGTACTTC. This gives the protein CSARDLARQDYEQYF.